Following are 31 T cell receptor beta chains from one sample sequenced in a study of monozygotic twins with cystic fibrosis (dated by TCRdb to about 2021). Library preparation employed the immunoSEQ multiplex PCR assay. Imported from immuneACCESS, the table was reduced by TCRdb to in-frame sequences with V and J called. These copies leave out some clones; in studies compared against another copy, an unresolved V gene accounts for under half, and the cause of the remainder is not known. This sample has more than 11,000 clones in its table, and 80% to 90% of those were observed once. About 0.69% of the sample goes to the ten largest clones. The material sequenced was blood. These receptors originate from a boy between 10 and 17 years old with cystic fibrosis.

The gene calls are TRBV5-6 and TRBJ2-2, with D unresolved. The germline V gene encodes CDR1 SGHDT and CDR2 YYEEEE. The CDR3 has 15 amino acids. V was pared by 0 bases and J by 4 bases, with 10 bases between. The CDR3 nucleotides are TGTGCCAGCAGCTTGGGGGCCGGACCCACCGGGGAGCTGTTTTTT. Residues: CASSLGAGPTGELFF.

This chain's CDR3 is CASSPRDSQIYSNQPQHF. The DNA for the CDR3 is TGCGCCAGCAGCCCACGGGACAGCCAAATTTATAGCAATCAGCCCCAGCATTTT. V and J are TRBV4-1 and TRBJ1-5, with 7 bases fitting TRBD1. Trimming removed 4 bases from V and 0 bases from J; junction bases left unmatched: 12. The CDR3 totals 18 residues. CDR1 and CDR2 (germline): MGHRA, YSYEKL.

This chain uses TRBV7-2 with TRBJ1-1; tentative D call: TRBD1 (6 bases). Trimming shortened V by 6 bases and J by 3 bases, and 11 bases separated the two germline ends. CDR3 length: 13 residues. CDR1 and CDR2 from the germline V gene are SGHTA and FQGNSA. The CDR3 DNA follows: TGTGCCAGCAGATACAGGGAGTACACTGAAGCTTTCTTT. Translated, it gives CASRYREYTEAFF.

The chain joins TRBV28 to TRBJ1-2, with 7 positions matching TRBD1. Per germline, CDR1 MDHEN and CDR2 SYDVKM. This CDR3 contains 13 residues. The ends lost 3 bases at V and 7 bases at J; junction bases unmatched: 5. CDR3: CASSLGRGLGYTF. The CDR3 nucleotides are TGTGCCAGCAGTTTGGGTAGGGGGCTTGGCTACACCTTC.

This clone was detected once. The chain joins TRBV6-1 to TRBJ2-4, with unresolved D. V was trimmed by 4 bases and J by 10 bases, leaving 8 bases between them. Per the germline V gene, CDR1 is MNHNS and CDR2 is SASEGT. CDR3 length equals 11 residues. CDR3 DNA: TGTGCCAGCAGTGGCGCATTGATTCAGTACTTC. Translation: CASSGALIQYF.

The chain couples TRBV11-2 to TRBJ2-3, with D tentatively TRBD1 (6 bases). Germline CDR1 is SGHAT and CDR2 is FQNNGV. CDR3 length: 16 amino acids. Between the trimmed V and J ends, which lost 2 bases and 2 bases, there was a span of 14 bases. CDR3 coding DNA: TGTGCCAGCAGCTTAAGTATAGGACAGAACACAGATACGCAGTATTTT. Translated, it gives CASSLSIGQNTDTQYF.

This clone appeared once. The chain employs TRBV5-1 and TRBJ2-3; D remains unclear. The CDR3 runs to 15 residues. Germline V CDR1 and CDR2: SGHRS, YFSETQ. Trimming took off 0 bases at V and 2 bases at J, with 10 bases between the two ends. CDR3 DNA: TGCGCCAGCAGCTTGGTCTCTAGTTTCACAGATACGCAGTATTTT. It encodes CASSLVSSFTDTQYF.

The J gene is TRBJ1-6, the V gene TRBV5-1; 8 bases line up with TRBD1. Germline values: CDR1 SGHRS, CDR2 YFSETQ. V dropped 2 bases and J dropped 7; count of bases not matched to a gene: 14. The CDR3 is 18 amino acids. The DNA of the CDR3 is TGCGCCAGCAGCTTCGGAAAACTTCAGGGGGCGGGAAATTCACCCCTCCACTTT. It specifies CASSFGKLQGAGNSPLHF. Together with reference TRBV5-1 and TRBJ1-6, the CDR3 gives the full variable domain: KAGVTQTPRYLIKTRGQQVTLSCSPISGHRSVSWYQQTPGQGLQFLFEYFSETQRNKGNFPGRFSGRQFSNSRSEMNVSTLELGDSALYLCASSFGKLQGAGNSPLHFGNGTRLTVT.

The chain recombines TRBV7-9 with TRBJ1-1; D is uncertain. From germline, CDR1 is SEHNR and CDR2 FQNEAQ (reference sequence). The CDR3 extends over 17 amino acids. V dropped 5 bases and J dropped 1 base, with 20 bases sitting between them. CDR3 nucleotides: TGTGCCAGCAGCCTGAGGGAAAACACAGCCACGAACACTGAAGCTTTCTTT. Protein: CASSLRENTATNTEAFF.

J is TRBJ1-1 and V is TRBV4-2, with TRBD1 as a possible D gene (6 bases). The CDR3 has 15 amino acids. V lost 3 bases and J lost 1, with 12 bases in between. Germline V gives CDR1 LGHNA, CDR2 YNFKEQ. The chain's CDR3 is CASSHASDRNTEAFF. In DNA, the CDR3 is TGTGCCAGCAGCCATGCATCGGACAGGAACACTGAAGCTTTCTTT.

The rearrangement joins TRBV5-1 to TRBJ2-5, with 8 nucleotides matching TRBD2. Germline V gene lookup returns CDR1 SGHRS and CDR2 YFSETQ. This CDR3 region has 15 residues. Trimming removed 4 bases from V and 5 bases from J; junction bases left unmatched: 10. For the CDR3, the DNA is TGCGCCAGCAGCCATGGGACTAGAGTTTCCGAGACCCAGTACTTC. Its protein product is CASSHGTRVSETQYF.

The chain uses TRBV30 and TRBJ2-1; D may be TRBD2 (7 bases). CDR3 length: 16 amino acids. The ends were cut back, 0 bases at V and 4 bases at J, with 16 bases in the middle. Germline assignment: CDR1 GTSNPN and CDR2 SVGIG (reference sequence). The CDR3 sequence is CAWSVPGGAAYNEQFF. CDR3 in DNA: TGTGCCTGGAGTGTACCGGGGGGCGCGGCATACAATGAGCAGTTCTTC.

The J gene is TRBJ1-2, the V gene TRBV30, with 9 bases fitting TRBD1. CDR3 length equals 15 residues. The germline V gene encodes CDR1 GTSNPN and CDR2 SVGIG (reference sequence). V lost 0 bases and J lost 5; bases outside the gene matches: 7. The CDR3 spells CAWSVMDRGRYGYTF. The CDR3 DNA reads TGTGCCTGGAGTGTCATGGACAGGGGCCGGTATGGCTACACCTTC.

This rearrangement joins TRBV6-5 to TRBJ1-2; unclear D gene. Germline CDR1 MNHEY, CDR2 SVGAGI. The CDR3 is made up of 16 amino acids. Trimming cost V 0 bases and J 6 bases, with 17 bases left between them. CDR3 nucleotides: TGTGCCAGCAGTTACTCCCACGCCAGGAGGAGGGATGGCTACACCTTC. It is translated as CASSYSHARRRDGYTF.

V gene TRBV6-5 combines with J gene TRBJ2-1, with D possibly TRBD2 on 6 matching bases. This CDR3 has 15 amino acids. Germline V gene sequence: CDR1 MNHEY, CDR2 SVGAGI. Trimming pared 4 bases from V and 1 base from J, leaving 11 bases between. CDR3 region: CASSLGAGSYNEQFF. In DNA, the CDR3 is TGTGCCAGCAGTTTGGGCGCGGGATCCTACAATGAGCAGTTCTTC.

This chain joins TRBV30 and TRBJ1-1; 9 nucleotides align to TRBD1. Trimming at V came to 5 bases and at J to 4 bases, leaving 5 bases not matched to a gene. In germline, CDR1 is GTSNPN, CDR2 SVGIG (reference sequence). This CDR3 is 13 amino acids long. This CDR3 reads CAWGGQGFTEAFF. CDR3 in DNA: TGTGCCTGGGGGGGACAGGGTTTCACTGAAGCTTTCTTT.

The chain joins TRBV27 to TRBJ2-7; D uncertain. This CDR3 has 14 residues. Deletions cut 0 bases from V and 0 bases from J, with 6 bases between. The germline V gene has CDR1 MNHEY and CDR2 SMNVEV (reference sequence). The CDR3 is CASSLSKISYEQYF. DNA for the CDR3: TGTGCCAGCAGTTTATCGAAAATCTCCTACGAGCAGTACTTC.

The rearrangement links TRBV13 to TRBJ2-7; TRBD2 agrees at 8 bases. The germline gives CDR1 PRHDT, CDR2 FYEKMQ (reference sequence). V dropped 0 bases and J dropped 1; count of bases not matched to a gene: 8. The length of the CDR3 is 17 residues. The CDR3 loop is CASSLGRIAGSSYEQYF. The CDR3 nucleotides read TGTGCCAGCAGCTTAGGTCGGATAGCGGGATCATCCTACGAGCAGTACTTC.

J is TRBJ2-2 and V is TRBV4-1; the D gene is possibly TRBD1 (6 bases). The CDR3 contains 17 residues. Trimming stripped 3 bases from V and 6 bases from J, with 20 bases between. The germline V gene encodes CDR1 MGHRA and CDR2 YSYEKL. CDR3 in amino acids: CASSHYTGPANAGELFF. The CDR3 DNA follows: TGCGCCAGCAGCCACTACACAGGGCCGGCCAACGCCGGGGAGCTGTTTTTT.

The V gene is TRBV7-9, the J gene TRBJ2-1; no reliable D call. CDR3 size: 13 residues. The V end was cut by 1 base, the J end by 7 bases, with 8 bases between. The germline V gene encodes CDR1 SEHNR and CDR2 FQNEAQ (reference sequence). CDR3 amino acids: CASSLGSPNEQFF. The CDR3 DNA reads TGTGCCAGCAGCTTAGGGTCCCCTAATGAGCAGTTCTTC.

The chain employs TRBV9 and TRBJ2-5; D is possibly TRBD2 (6 bases). V was clipped by 1 base and J by 5 bases, with 12 bases between them. Germline V lookup: CDR1 SGDLS, CDR2 YYNGEE. The CDR3 contains 14 residues. This CDR3 reads CASSVSLASETQYF. The CDR3 region has the DNA TGTGCCAGCAGCGTATCCCTAGCGAGCGAGACCCAGTACTTC.

The rearrangement links TRBV5-6 to TRBJ1-2, with D uncertain. CDR1 and CDR2 from the germline V gene are SGHDT and YYEEEE. Between the trimmed V and J ends, which lost 2 bases and 8 bases, there was a span of 7 bases. This CDR3 is built from 11 residues. The CDR3, as DNA: TGTGCCAGCAGCTTTAGGGAGGGCTACACCTTC. The encoded protein is CASSFREGYTF.

V and J are TRBV6-1 and TRBJ1-2; no reliable D call. Germline CDR1 MNHNS, CDR2 SASEGT. The germline V and J ends were trimmed by 6 bases and 8 bases, with 13 bases remaining between them. The CDR3 extends over 12 amino acids. Here the CDR3 DNA reads TGTGCCAGCAGCAGCTCCCTTCGGGGCTACACCTTC. Protein sequence: CASSSSLRGYTF.

This clone was picked up one time. This chain uses TRBV7-6 with TRBJ2-5, with TRBD2 identical over 10 bases. This CDR3 is 16 amino acids long. Germline V CDR1 and CDR2: SGHVS, FNYEAQ. Unmatched junction bases numbered 8, after V lost 2 bases and J lost 5 bases. CDR3 sequence reads: CASSLQDLSGRETQYF. Written as DNA, the CDR3 is TGTGCCAGCAGCTTACAGGATCTTAGCGGGAGGGAGACCCAGTACTTC.

The rearrangement links TRBV9 to TRBJ2-5; 11 nucleotides match TRBD2. The germline V gene has CDR1 SGDLS and CDR2 YYNGEE. There are 18 residues in the CDR3. The J segment lost 2 bases and the V segment lost 3 bases, leaving 12 bases of the junction unmatched. CDR3 nucleotide sequence: TGTGCCAGCAGCGAAGGGACTAGCGGAACGTTTACACAAGAGACCCAGTACTTC. It encodes CASSEGTSGTFTQETQYF. The variable domain in full, completed from reference TRBV9 and TRBJ2-5, reads DSGVTQTPKHLITATGQRVTLRCSPRSGDLSVYWYQQSLDQGLQFLIQYYNGEERAKGNILERFSAQQFPDLHSELNLSSLELGDSALYFCASSEGTSGTFTQETQYFGPGTRLLVL.

V gene TRBV5-1 combines with J gene TRBJ2-5; TRBD1 or TRBD2 may be the D gene (5 bases each). V was cut by 4 bases and J by 1 base, with 11 bases left in between. CDR1 and CDR2 from the germline V gene are SGHRS and YFSETQ. This CDR3 comprises 14 residues. The CDR3 DNA reads TGCGCCAGCAGCCCCGGGGCAGGCCAAGAGACCCAGTACTTC. Translating it yields CASSPGAGQETQYF.

This clone has more than one count but fewer than ten. This chain uses TRBV7-9 with TRBJ1-2; D possibly corresponds to TRBD1 (5 bases). V lost 4 bases, J lost 8 bases, and 11 bases lay in between. The germline gives CDR1 SEHNR, CDR2 FQNEAQ (reference sequence). This CDR3 is 12 amino acids long. The CDR3, as DNA: TGTGCCAGCAGCTACCAGACAGACGGCTACACCTTC. This sequence encodes CASSYQTDGYTF.

This clone was seen a few times. J is TRBJ1-2 and V is TRBV6-1; D remains unclear. V shed 0 bases and J shed 5 bases, with 7 bases lying between them. CDR1 and CDR2 from the germline V gene are MNHNS and SASEGT. This CDR3 is 13 amino acids long. The CDR3 nucleotides are TGTGCCAGCAGTGAAGCGTGGCCATATGGCTACACCTTC. Amino acids: CASSEAWPYGYTF.

V usage is TRBV11-2 and J usage is TRBJ2-6; the match to TRBD2 covers 7 bases. From germline, CDR1 is SGHAT and CDR2 FQNNGV. This CDR3 has 15 amino acids. Losses at the gene ends were 5 bases for V and 0 bases for J; bases not matched to a gene: 1. The CDR3 protein is CASSREASGANVLTF. The DNA for the CDR3 is TGTGCCAGCAGCCGGGAGGCCTCTGGGGCCAACGTCCTGACTTTC.

CDR3 region: CASSVAIYEQYF. Here the CDR3 DNA reads TGTGCCAGCAGCGTAGCTATTTACGAGCAGTACTTC. V usage is TRBV9 and J usage is TRBJ2-7; D is unclear. CDR3 length equals 12 residues. V shed 0 bases and J shed 4 bases, with 5 bases lying between them. Germline values: CDR1 SGDLS, CDR2 YYNGEE.

This clone appeared once. The chain employs TRBV5-1 and TRBJ2-5; TRBD1 aligns across 10 bases. CDR1 is SGHRS and CDR2 is YFSETQ in the germline V gene. With 1 base clipped from V and 5 bases from J, the junction kept 5 bases outside the gene matches. The CDR3 is 15 amino acids. The chain's CDR3 is CASSLRDRGLETQYF. The CDR3 DNA is TGCGCCAGCAGCTTGCGGGACAGGGGTCTGGAGACCCAGTACTTC.